What follows are 19 T cell receptor beta chains derived from one specimen sequenced in a study of regulatory T cells in long-lasting Graves disease. Libraries of TCR beta came from iRepertoire HTBI primers plus Arm-PCR of CDR3 regions. TCRdb reprocessed the multiplex PCR reads with MiXCR, giving one entry per CDR3 protein. The data show hundreds of thousands of distinct CDR3 sequences, around 20% seen once. Time point indicated: persistent/refractory GD, antithyroid drugs over 5 years with positive TRAb. From RNA extracted from PBMCs, the TCR library was made. The specimen was peripheral blood mononuclear cells (PBMCs), collected when the disease was refractory, from a patient treated with antithyroid drugs. The receptors were sampled from a female donor with Graves disease.

The table lists this clonotype with a few counts. V usage is TRBV12-3 or TRBV12-4 and J usage is TRBJ1-1; no firm D call. The CDR3 consists of 14 residues. Deletions cut 3 bases from V and 6 bases from J, with 14 bases between. In DNA form, the CDR3 reads TGTGCCAGCAGTTTTTCCCTTAGCCCCGCTGAAGCTTTCTTT. Its protein product is CASSFSLSPAEAFF.

In its sample, this clonotype was seen many times. The chain employs TRBV20-1 and TRBJ2-7, with 7 bases fitting TRBD2. The CDR3 runs 15 residues. Germline CDR1 and CDR2: DFQATT and SNEGSKA (reference sequence). The V and J ends lost 2 bases and 2 bases, in that order; junction bases with no gene match: 9. CDR3 in DNA: TGCAGTGCTAGAAAAAAGCGGGATCCGACCTACGAGCAGTACTTC. It specifies CSARKKRDPTYEQYF.

CDR3 nucleotide sequence: TGCAGTGCTAGAGCCCGGGACAGCATTTTCGCCGGGGAGCTGTTTTTT. It yields the protein CSARARDSIFAGELFF. The rearrangement links TRBV20-1 to TRBJ2-2; 7 bases are a match to TRBD1. The V segment lost 1 base and the J segment 6 bases; nucleotides outside the gene matches: 11. The CDR3 covers 16 residues. Germline V gene lookup returns CDR1 DFQATT and CDR2 SNEGSKA (reference sequence).

This chain connects TRBV10-1 to TRBJ1-5; D gene ambiguous. Germline V gives CDR1 WNHNN, CDR2 SYGVQD (reference sequence). The CDR3 spans 14 residues. V was clipped by 7 bases and J by 3 bases, with 13 bases between them. CDR3 nucleotides: TGCGCCAGCATCACCTGGATCCCCAATCAGCCCCAGCATTTT. Encoded protein: CASITWIPNQPQHF.

Turning to this clonotype: At one boundary the junction diverges from the germline segment, which might be a read error. The chain joins TRBV3-1 to TRBJ2-3; 9 bases align to TRBD2. CDR3 length: 15 residues. Germline CDR1 is LGHDT and CDR2 is YNNKEL (reference sequence). The CDR3 spells CASSPYGTSIDTQYF. The CDR3 nucleotides read TGTGCCAGCAGCCCCTACGGGACTAGCATAGATACGCAGTATTTT.

A remark on this clonotype: This may be a read error: a much more frequent sequence differs by one nucleotide. The chain joins TRBV7-2 to TRBJ2-4; 9 positions agree with TRBD1. Germline CDR1 is SGHTA and CDR2 is FQGNSA. CDR3 length: 15 residues. CDR3 coding DNA: TGTGCCAGCAGCCGCTCCGCGACAGGGGGAAACGTTCAGTACTTC. This encodes CASSRSATGGNVQYF. Full variable domain (remainder filled in from reference TRBV7-2 and TRBJ2-4): GAGVSQSPSNKVTEKGKDVELRCDPISGHTALYWYRQSLGQGLEFLIYFQGNSAPDKSGLPSDRFSAERTGGSVSTLTIQRTQQEDSAVYLCASSRSATGGNVQYFGAGTRLSVL.

There are a few counts of this clonotype. The CDR3 is CATLGEGDSGANVLTF. CDR3 coding DNA: TGTGCCACCCTCGGGGAGGGGGACTCTGGGGCCAACGTCCTGACTTTC. This sequence joins TRBV12-3 or TRBV12-4 and TRBJ2-6; a weak D match, TRBD2 (7 bases). This CDR3 is 16 amino acids long. V lost 10 bases, J lost 0 bases, and 16 bases lay in between.

The rearrangement joins TRBV6-1 to TRBJ1-5; 9 nucleotides align to TRBD1. V shed 6 bases, J shed 9 bases, and the junction held 9 bases outside the gene matches. The germline CDR1 and CDR2 sequences are MNHNS and SASEGT. This CDR3 is built from 14 residues. The CDR3 is CASRATGGGGPQHF. The DNA for the CDR3 is TGTGCCAGCAGAGCAACAGGGGGCGGCGGGCCCCAGCATTTT.

This clonotype has only a few counts. The J gene is TRBJ1-2, the V gene TRBV4-1; no clear D. V was shortened by 0 bases and J by 4 bases, with 12 bases between the two germline ends. The CDR3 length is 15 residues. Per the germline V gene, CDR1 is MGHRA and CDR2 is YSYEKL. CDR3 sequence: CASSQEMAGLYGYTF. In DNA form, the CDR3 reads TGCGCCAGCAGCCAAGAAATGGCAGGTCTCTATGGCTACACCTTC.

This clonotype appeared many times. The chain joins TRBV29-1 to TRBJ1-1; 8 bases map to TRBD1. CDR3 size: 15 residues. V lost 6 bases and J lost 1; bases outside the gene matches: 10. Looked up from germline, CDR1 is SQVTM and CDR2 is ANQGSEA. CDR3 in amino acids: CSVVRDRRENTEAFF. CDR3 in DNA: TGCAGCGTCGTGAGGGACAGGCGTGAGAACACTGAAGCTTTCTTT. The full variable domain, completed using reference TRBV29-1 and TRBJ1-1, is SAVISQKPSRDICQRGTSLTIQCQVDSQVTMMFWYRQQPGQSLTLIATANQGSEATYESGFVIDKFPISRPNLTFSTLTVSNMSPEDSSIYLCSVVRDRRENTEAFFGQGTRLTVV.

In this sample, this clonotype turned up many times. The rearrangement joins TRBV28 to TRBJ2-5; 11 positions match TRBD2. Germline-derived CDR1 and CDR2 are MDHEN and SYDVKM. Unmatched junction bases numbered 8, after V lost 3 bases and J lost 2 bases. The CDR3 consists of 17 residues. In DNA form, the CDR3 reads TGTGCCAGCAGTTTCGCTAGCGGGAGGAGGAAACAAGAGACCCAGTACTTC. Its translation is CASSFASGRRKQETQYF. The full variable domain, in which reference TRBV28 and TRBJ2-5 provide the parts outside the CDR3, is DVKVTQSSRYLVKRTGEKVFLECVQDMDHENMFWYRQDPGLGLRLIYFSYDVKMKEKGDIPEGYSVSREKKERFSLILESASTNQTSMYLCASSFASGRRKQETQYFGPGTRLLVL.

This clonotype has a handful of counts. V usage is TRBV6-2 or TRBV6-3 and J usage is TRBJ2-5, with D possibly being TRBD2 (5 bases). The CDR3 runs 16 residues. Germline-derived CDR1 and CDR2 are MNHEY and SVGEGT. With 2 bases removed from V and 5 bases from J, the gap between germline ends came to 18 bases. The CDR3 here is CASSYTGREGLETQYF. CDR3 DNA: TGTGCCAGCAGTTACACGGGCAGAGAGGGTTTGGAGACCCAGTACTTC.

This clonotype was found a few times. This chain connects TRBV7-3 to TRBJ1-4; D gene ambiguous. The CDR3 totals 16 residues. Trimming removed 6 bases at V and 6 bases at J, with 20 bases between. Germline V lookup: CDR1 SGHTA, CDR2 FQGTGA. Written as DNA, the CDR3 is TGTGCCAGCAGTTCAAGCTTGGGCCAGTTGCATGAAAAACTGTTTTTT. Protein sequence: CASSSSLGQLHEKLFF.

This rearrangement joins TRBV12-3 or TRBV12-4 to TRBJ2-7, with 12 bases that match TRBD1. The V and J ends lost 5 bases and 3 bases, in that order; junction bases with no gene match: 11. This CDR3 has 17 amino acids. CDR3 DNA sequence: TGTGCCAGCAGTACCCGGGACAGGGGGCGGATTCACTACGAGCAGTACTTC. Translating it yields CASSTRDRGRIHYEQYF.

At least ten counts were recorded for this clonotype. J is TRBJ1-1 and V is TRBV6-2 or TRBV6-3, with 8 positions matching TRBD1. The germline gives CDR1 MNHEY, CDR2 SVGEGT. The CDR3 contains 16 residues. Trimming took 2 bases from V and 0 from J; bases not matched to a gene: 5. CDR3 loop: CASSYRQGLLNTEAFF. The CDR3 nucleotides are TGTGCCAGCAGTTACAGACAGGGGCTCCTGAACACTGAAGCTTTCTTT.

This clonotype was seen many times. The chain uses TRBV7-9 and TRBJ2-5; D is uncertain. The CDR3 loop spans 13 amino acids. V was shortened by 8 bases and J by 3 bases, with 13 bases between the two germline ends. Germline CDR1 is SEHNR and CDR2 is FQNEAQ (reference sequence). In nucleotides, the CDR3 is TGTGCCAGCCAAAAGGGCTGGAAAGAGACCCAGTACTTC. It is translated as CASQKGWKETQYF.

This sequence joins TRBV6-2 or TRBV6-3 and TRBJ2-7; TRBD1 agrees at 8 bases. This CDR3 is built from 14 residues. V lost 6 bases and J lost 4; bases outside the gene matches: 8. Germline V gene sequence: CDR1 MNHEY, CDR2 SVGEGT. DNA of the CDR3: TGTGCCAGCAGCAGGACAGGGAACAATTACGAGCAGTACTTC. Amino acids: CASSRTGNNYEQYF.

Many counts were recorded for this clonotype. The chain employs TRBV6-2 or TRBV6-3 and TRBJ2-1; weak D call: TRBD1 (5 bases). The CDR3 is 11 residues long. The germline gives CDR1 MNHEY, CDR2 SVGEGT. The V gene lost 10 bases and the J gene lost 6 bases, with 10 bases spanning the gap. The CDR3 here is CATARANEQFF. The CDR3 nucleotides read TGTGCCACCGCCAGGGCCAATGAGCAGTTCTTC.

The chain combines TRBV29-1 with TRBJ1-1, with D possibly being TRBD1 (5 bases). This CDR3 has 13 amino acids. V was shortened by 2 bases and J by 0 bases, with 7 bases between the two germline ends. The germline V gene has CDR1 SQVTM and CDR2 ANQGSEA. CDR3 nucleotides: TGCAGCGTTGAATGGGGGGTGAACACTGAAGCTTTCTTT. Translation gives CSVEWGVNTEAFF. The variable domain in full, completed from reference TRBV29-1 and TRBJ1-1, reads SAVISQKPSRDICQRGTSLTIQCQVDSQVTMMFWYRQQPGQSLTLIATANQGSEATYESGFVIDKFPISRPNLTFSTLTVSNMSPEDSSIYLCSVEWGVNTEAFFGQGTRLTVV.